This TCR beta chain is from a study of blood T cell repertoires in COVID-19. Followed over time, Seattle patients had been enrolled while infection was active. Germline lookup yields CDR1 SGHTA and CDR2 FQGNSA. V gave up 4 bases and J gave up 4 bases, with 14 bases separating them. The CDR3 contains 15 residues. TCRdb keeps only in-frame clones here, not all; method: immunoSEQ multiplex PCR. The sample contains 150,000 to 200,000 clones, 93% of which appear only once. The rearrangement uses TRBV7-2 and TRBJ2-1, with D possibly being TRBD1 (5 bases). Source material: peripheral blood. The sequence derives from a woman aged 55-70 years with COVID-19, enrolled during active disease. The CDR3 nucleotides read TGTGCCAGCAGCTCACTACCCGGACAATACAATGAGCAGTTCTTC. This gives the protein CASSSLPGQYNEQFF.